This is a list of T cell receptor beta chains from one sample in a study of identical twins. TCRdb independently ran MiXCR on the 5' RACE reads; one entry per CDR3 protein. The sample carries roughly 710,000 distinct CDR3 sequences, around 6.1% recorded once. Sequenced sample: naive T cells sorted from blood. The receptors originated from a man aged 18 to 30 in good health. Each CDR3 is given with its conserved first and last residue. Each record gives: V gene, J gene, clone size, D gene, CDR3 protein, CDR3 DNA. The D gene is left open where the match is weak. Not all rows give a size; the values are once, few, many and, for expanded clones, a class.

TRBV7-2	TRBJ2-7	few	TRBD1	CASSLEWDRAYEQYF	TGTGCCAGCAGCTTAGAGTGGGACAGGGCCTACGAGCAGTACTTC
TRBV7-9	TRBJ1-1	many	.	CASSPGQDEAFF	TGTGCCAGCAGCCCTGGGCAGGATGAAGCTTTCTTT
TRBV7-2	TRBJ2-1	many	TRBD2	CASSPPGLAFNEQFF	TGTGCCAGCAGCCCGCCGGGACTAGCATTCAATGAGCAGTTCTTC
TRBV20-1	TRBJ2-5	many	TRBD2	CSARTPGLGLETQYF	TGCAGTGCTAGAACCCCGGGACTAGGGTTAGAGACCCAGTACTTC
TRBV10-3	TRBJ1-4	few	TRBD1	CATRIHSTGGEDEKLFF	TGTGCCACCCGAATTCACTCGACAGGGGGGGAAGATGAAAAACTGTTTTTT
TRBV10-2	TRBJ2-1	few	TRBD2	CASSLAGPTYNEQFF	TGCGCCAGCAGCCTAGCGGGACCTACTTACAATGAGCAGTTCTTC
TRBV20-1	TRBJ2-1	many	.	CSASGGLVAGSYNEQFF	TGCAGTGCTAGTGGGGGGCTCGTCGCGGGCTCCTACAATGAGCAGTTCTTC
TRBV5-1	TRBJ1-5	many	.	CASSLDDPSNQPQHF	TGCGCCAGCAGCTTGGACGATCCTAGCAATCAGCCCCAGCATTTT
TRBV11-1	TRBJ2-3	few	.	CASSLGRGTSPAVDTQYF	TGTGCCAGCAGCTTAGGGAGGGGTACTAGCCCTGCTGTGGATACGCAGTATTTT
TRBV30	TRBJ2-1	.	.	CALSNWGDRYNEQFF	TGTGCCCTCTCTAATTGGGGGGACCGCTACAATGAGCAGTTCTTC
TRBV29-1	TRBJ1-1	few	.	CSVEGVAGTMNTEAFF	TGCAGCGTTGAAGGGGTTGCAGGGACCATGAACACTGAAGCTTTCTTT
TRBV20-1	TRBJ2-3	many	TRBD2	CSAFLHPGTRDF	TGCAGTGCCTTCCTGCATCCCGGGACTAGGGATTTT
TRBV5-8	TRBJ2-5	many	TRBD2	CASSSRIVAGGDETQYF	TGTGCCAGCAGCTCCCGGATAGTAGCGGGAGGCGATGAGACCCAGTACTTC
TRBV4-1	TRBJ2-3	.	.	CASSQEPAADTQYF	TGCGCCAGCAGCCAAGAGCCCGCGGCAGATACGCAGTATTTT
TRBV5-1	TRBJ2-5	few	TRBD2	CASSFASGVQETQYF	TGCGCCAGCAGCTTTGCTAGCGGGGTCCAAGAGACCCAGTACTTC
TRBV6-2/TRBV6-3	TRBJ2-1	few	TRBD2	CASSQLAGFANEQFF	TGTGCCAGCAGTCAACTAGCGGGATTTGCCAATGAGCAGTTCTTC
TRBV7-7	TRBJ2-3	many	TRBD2	CASSLSGSRTDTQYF	TGTGCCAGCAGCTTAAGCGGGAGTCGCACAGATACGCAGTATTTT
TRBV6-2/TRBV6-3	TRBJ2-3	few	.	CASLSGSTDTQYF	TGTGCCAGCCTAAGCGGGAGCACAGATACGCAGTATTTT
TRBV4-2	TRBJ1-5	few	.	CASSQDWTAYSNQPQHF	TGTGCCAGCAGCCAAGATTGGACAGCATATAGCAATCAGCCCCAGCATTTT
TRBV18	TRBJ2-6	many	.	CASSPGSSGANVLTF	TGTGCCAGCAGTCCAGGGAGTTCTGGGGCCAACGTCCTGACTTTC
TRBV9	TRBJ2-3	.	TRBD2	CASRTSGSWTDTQYF	TGTGCCAGCAGAACTAGCGGGAGCTGGACAGATACGCAGTATTTT
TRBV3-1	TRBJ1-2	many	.	CASSQLTKGYTF	TGTGCCAGCAGCCAATTGACGAAAGGCTACACCTTC